A single sample gave rise to the 9 T cell receptor beta chains below, sequenced in a study of T cell responses to AZD1222 COVID-19 vaccine. Clones were sequenced by immunoSEQ multiplex PCR, and TCRdb holds only the in-frame ones, with some missing. The sample contains 50,000 to 60,000 clones, 80% to 90% of which appear only once. Sequences were derived from peripheral blood, sampled on day 0 of AZD1222 vaccination. Receptors were obtained from an adult in good health.

The chain couples TRBV2 to TRBJ2-7, with D unresolved. V gave up 3 bases and J gave up 5 bases, with 14 bases separating them. The CDR3 covers 14 residues. The V gene's germline CDR1 is SNHLY and CDR2 FYNNEI. The CDR3 DNA sequence: TGTGCCAGCAGTGATCGCCGATCCTACAACGAGCAGTACTTC. As protein: CASSDRRSYNEQYF.

This CDR3 reads CASSYRTGGATDTQYF. The CDR3 DNA sequence: TGTGCCAGCAGTTATAGGACAGGGGGCGCAACAGATACGCAGTATTTT. The genes are TRBV6-5 and TRBJ2-3; TRBD1 aligns across 11 bases. The CDR3 runs to 16 residues. After removal of 3 bases from V and 3 bases from J, the junction contained 5 bases not matched to a gene. The germline V gene has CDR1 MNHEY and CDR2 SVGAGI.

The V and J genes are TRBV6-5 and TRBJ1-5, with a tentative D call TRBD1 (6 bases). The germline V and J ends were trimmed by 8 bases and 11 bases, with 19 bases remaining between them. The germline V gene has CDR1 MNHEY and CDR2 SVGAGI. The CDR3 covers 13 residues. The CDR3 DNA is TGTGCCAGCGGTCACGAGGGGGGCTCGTCCCAGCATTTT. Protein product: CASGHEGGSSQHF.

This rearrangement joins TRBV6-5 to TRBJ2-2; D unclear. V lost 2 bases, J lost 0 bases, and 10 bases lay in between. The germline V gene encodes CDR1 MNHEY and CDR2 SVGAGI. The CDR3 has 16 amino acids. The DNA of the CDR3 is TGTGCCAGCAGTTACATCGCGTCTCCGAACACCGGGGAGCTGTTTTTT. Amino acids: CASSYIASPNTGELFF.

As concerns this clone: The sample contains more than one DNA sequence encoding this CDR3. Here the CDR3 reads CASSLDGLAMGDTQYF. The CDR3 DNA follows: TGCGCCAGCAGCTTGGACGGACTAGCAATGGGAGATACGCAGTATTTT. The rearrangement uses TRBV5-1 and TRBJ2-3, with 8 bases fitting TRBD2. Germline V gene lookup returns CDR1 SGHRS and CDR2 YFSETQ. This CDR3 comprises 16 residues. The trim removed 0 bases at V and 5 bases at J, leaving 8 bases unmatched.

The chain recombines TRBV5-1 with TRBJ1-6; D is possibly TRBD1 (5 bases). CDR3 length: 15 amino acids. V lost 5 bases and J lost 10, with 19 bases in between. From germline, CDR1 is SGHRS and CDR2 YFSETQ. This CDR3 is CASRLTGTEGSPLHF. CDR3 coding DNA: TGCGCCAGCAGACTCACCGGGACGGAGGGGTCACCCCTCCACTTT. The whole variable domain, filled in from reference TRBV5-1 and TRBJ1-6, reads KAGVTQTPRYLIKTRGQQVTLSCSPISGHRSVSWYQQTPGQGLQFLFEYFSETQRNKGNFPGRFSGRQFSNSRSEMNVSTLELGDSALYLCASRLTGTEGSPLHFGNGTRLTVT.

This rearrangement joins TRBV12-3 or TRBV12-4 to TRBJ1-1; D gene unclear. The length of the CDR3 is 13 residues. V was trimmed by 2 bases and J by 3 bases, leaving 7 bases between them. The CDR3 loop reads CASSLWTHTEAFF. The CDR3 nucleotides are TGTGCCAGCAGTTTATGGACCCACACTGAAGCTTTCTTT.

The chain has TRBV6-5 and TRBJ1-3; 7 bases agree with TRBD1. J was trimmed by 8 bases and V by 6 bases; bases with no gene match: 10. CDR1 and CDR2 from the germline V gene are MNHEY and SVGAGI. This CDR3 is 14 amino acids long. DNA of the CDR3: TGTGCCAGCAGAAGGGGGCTAACAAGTCACACCATATATTTT. Residues: CASRRGLTSHTIYF.

The chain combines TRBV5-5 with TRBJ2-1; 8 bases agree with TRBD2. The CDR3 length is 16 residues. The J segment lost 5 bases and the V segment lost 4 bases, leaving 11 bases of the junction unmatched. The germline V gene encodes CDR1 SGHKS and CDR2 YYEKEE (reference sequence). The CDR3 coding sequence is TGTGCCAGCAGCCCCTTCCTGGCGGGAGGCAACAATGAGCAGTTCTTC. Residues: CASSPFLAGGNNEQFF.